One and the same sample provided the 30 T cell receptor beta chains below, sequenced in a study of shared clonotypes between healthy human individuals. Sequenced by immunoSEQ multiplex PCR; TCRdb stores in-frame clones only, minus some. The sample has more than 1,200,000 clones, about 98.5% seen once. Sequenced sample: naive CD4+ T cells sorted from blood. The subset was: CD45RA+ positively selected. These receptors came from a man aged 30 to 45 in good health.

The chain employs TRBV7-3 and TRBJ1-1; 7 bases fit TRBD1. Germline CDR1 SGHTA, CDR2 FQGTGA. The CDR3 has 14 residues. After removal of 8 bases from V and 5 bases from J, the junction contained 11 bases not matched to a gene. CDR3 DNA: TGTGCCAGCTCCCTAGACAGGGTAGGAACTGAAGCTTTCTTT. It codes for CASSLDRVGTEAFF.

This chain uses TRBV29-1 with TRBJ1-4, with D hard to call. Trimming took off 1 base at V and 8 bases at J, with 14 bases between the two ends. CDR1 is SQVTM and CDR2 is ANQGSEA in the germline V gene. This CDR3 has 14 residues. The CDR3 sequence: CSVEVADLGEKLFF. The CDR3 DNA reads TGCAGCGTTGAAGTGGCGGACCTGGGAGAAAAACTGTTTTTT.

The chain is built from TRBV5-1 and TRBJ2-7, with D perhaps matching TRBD2 (6 bases). Germline values: CDR1 SGHRS, CDR2 YFSETQ. The CDR3 totals 13 residues. V was trimmed by 3 bases and J by 7 bases, leaving 14 bases between them. In nucleotides, the CDR3 is TGCGCCAGCAGCTCCCCTGGGGAGGAAGAGCAGTACTTC. Translation: CASSSPGEEEQYF.

The chain combines TRBV19 with TRBJ2-7, with 14 bases fitting TRBD2. V lost 3 bases to trimming and J lost 9 bases; unmatched junction nucleotides: 7. Germline CDR1 and CDR2: LNHDA and SQIVND (reference sequence). This CDR3 spans 15 amino acids. The CDR3 protein is CASSIRLAGGPRQYF. DNA of the CDR3: TGTGCCAGTAGTATTAGACTAGCGGGAGGGCCAAGGCAGTACTTC.

The V call is TRBV2, the J call TRBJ1-4; D is unresolved. The germline V and J ends were trimmed by 5 bases and 7 bases, with 11 bases remaining between them. CDR3 length: 13 residues. Germline V gives CDR1 SNHLY, CDR2 FYNNEI. The CDR3 DNA is TGTGCCAGCAGTCAAGACGTGGGTGAAAAACTGTTTTTT. This codes for CASSQDVGEKLFF.

CDR3 DNA: TGCGCCAGCAGCCAAACTAGCGGGAGTGCAGATACGCAGTATTTT. Amino acid sequence: CASSQTSGSADTQYF. The chain employs TRBV4-1 and TRBJ2-3, with TRBD2 matching over 11 bases. Per the germline V gene, CDR1 is MGHRA and CDR2 is YSYEKL. V shed 2 bases, J shed 4 bases, and the junction held 2 bases outside the gene matches. This CDR3 has 15 residues.

J is TRBJ1-2 and V is TRBV6-1; 7 bases fit TRBD1. The junction had 6 bases not matched to a gene; V was cut back by 1 base and J by 4 bases. This CDR3 comprises 15 residues. CDR1 MNHNS and CDR2 SASEGT come from the germline V gene. The CDR3 loop reads CASSEGTGVTYGYTF. DNA of the CDR3: TGTGCCAGCAGTGAAGGTACAGGGGTTACCTATGGCTACACCTTC.

The chain uses TRBV7-2 and TRBJ2-7; D gene uncertain. The V gene lost 3 bases and the J gene lost 6 bases, with 15 bases spanning the gap. In germline, CDR1 is SGHTA, CDR2 FQGNSA. The CDR3 contains 14 residues. The CDR3 sequence is CASSLSPRIGEQYF. The CDR3 DNA is TGTGCCAGCAGCTTGTCTCCTAGGATTGGCGAGCAGTACTTC.

The chain is built from TRBV28 and TRBJ2-7; 10 bases agree with TRBD2. The junction had 7 bases not matched to a gene; V was cut back by 6 bases and J by 2 bases. The CDR3 loop spans 15 amino acids. The germline gives CDR1 MDHEN, CDR2 SYDVKM. In DNA form, the CDR3 reads TGTGCCAGCAGAGCCGGACTAGCGGATACCTACGAGCAGTACTTC. Translation: CASRAGLADTYEQYF.

The chain uses TRBV14 and TRBJ2-7; TRBD2 matches at 12 bases. V lost 6 bases, J lost 0 bases, and 9 bases stayed unmatched. The CDR3 consists of 17 residues. Germline lookup yields CDR1 SGHDN and CDR2 FVKESK. The CDR3 protein is CASSRTSGIRPSYEQYF. The CDR3 DNA is TGTGCCAGCAGTCGGACTAGCGGGATAAGGCCCTCCTACGAGCAGTACTTC. Using reference TRBV14 and TRBJ2-7 for the parts outside the CDR3, the full variable domain is EAGVTQFPSHSVIEKGQTVTLRCDPISGHDNLYWYRRVMGKEIKFLLHFVKESKQDESGMPNNRFLAERTGGTYSTLKVQPAELEDSGVYFCASSRTSGIRPSYEQYFGPGTRLTVT.

The chain couples TRBV18 to TRBJ2-7, with a possible D match to TRBD1 (6 bases). Trimming removed 3 bases from V and 5 bases from J, with 14 bases in between. The CDR3 extends over 14 amino acids. Germline CDR1 reads KGHSH; CDR2 reads LQKENI. For the CDR3, the DNA is TGTGCCAGCTCACCTAAACAGGGTTTCAACGAGCAGTACTTC. Translating gives CASSPKQGFNEQYF. The variable domain in full, completed from reference TRBV18 and TRBJ2-7, reads NAGVMQNPRHLVRRRGQEARLRCSPMKGHSHVYWYRQLPEEGLKFMVYLQKENIIDESGMPKERFSAEFPKEGPSILRIQQVVRGDSAAYFCASSPKQGFNEQYFGPGTRLTVT.

V usage is TRBV29-1 and J usage is TRBJ2-5; no firm D call. Germline V CDR1 and CDR2: SQVTM, ANQGSEA. The V gene lost 0 bases and the J gene lost 7 bases, with 6 bases spanning the gap. The CDR3 covers 11 residues. The CDR3 spells CSVEDPRTQYF. The CDR3, as DNA: TGCAGCGTTGAAGACCCGAGGACCCAGTACTTC.

The gene calls are TRBV7-2 and TRBJ2-1; 10 nucleotides match TRBD2. Germline values: CDR1 SGHTA, CDR2 FQGNSA. The length of the CDR3 is 15 residues. Losses at the gene ends were 6 bases for V and 0 bases for J; bases not matched to a gene: 2. CDR3 nucleotides: TGTGCCAGCAGATGGACTAGCGGCTCCTACAATGAGCAGTTCTTC. This translates into CASRWTSGSYNEQFF.

The CDR3 sequence is CATKGNTGELFF. CDR3 DNA: TGTGCCACTAAGGGAAACACCGGGGAGCTGTTTTTT. This chain connects TRBV7-2 to TRBJ2-2; D is uncertain. Germline lookup yields CDR1 SGHTA and CDR2 FQGNSA. Trimming removed 10 bases at V and 2 bases at J, with 8 bases between. The CDR3 runs to 12 residues.

The genes are TRBV30 and TRBJ2-5; possible D gene TRBD2, 6 bases. Germline V gene data show CDR1 as GTSNPN and CDR2 as SVGIG (reference sequence). The CDR3 is 13 residues long. Trimming took 7 bases from V and 2 from J, leaving 14 bases between them. As DNA, the CDR3 is TGTGCCTCTAACCGGGACTTACAAGAGACCCAGTACTTC. Translated: CASNRDLQETQYF.

V and J are TRBV2 and TRBJ2-2; D possibly uses TRBD1 or TRBD2 (5 bases each). V shed 6 bases and J shed 1 base, with 9 bases lying between them. Germline CDR1 reads SNHLY; CDR2 reads FYNNEI. The CDR3 consists of 14 residues. CDR3 nucleotides: TGTGCCAGCAGGGGGGTACTGAACACCGGGGAGCTGTTTTTT. It specifies CASRGVLNTGELFF. Supplemented by reference TRBV2 and TRBJ2-2, the full variable domain reads EPEVTQTPSHQVTQMGQEVILRCVPISNHLYFYWYRQILGQKVEFLVSFYNNEISEKSEIFDDQFSVERPDGSNFTLKIRSTKLEDSAMYFCASRGVLNTGELFFGEGSRLTVL.

The V call is TRBV6-5, the J call TRBJ2-2; 9 bases map to TRBD1. CDR1 is MNHEY, CDR2 SVGAGI, per germline. With 2 bases clipped from V and 4 bases from J, the junction kept 5 bases outside the gene matches. The CDR3 consists of 16 residues. The CDR3 spells CASSYRGQGITGELFF. CDR3 bases: TGTGCCAGCAGTTACAGGGGACAGGGTATCACCGGGGAGCTGTTTTTT.

This sequence joins TRBV10-3 and TRBJ2-3; a possible D gene is TRBD1 (6 bases). Trimming removed 3 bases at V and 5 bases at J, with 18 bases between. The V gene's germline CDR1 is ENHRY and CDR2 SYGVKD. The CDR3 totals 16 residues. CDR3 coding DNA: TGTGCCATCAGTGACCCCGGGACACGGGCCATAGATACGCAGTATTTT. As protein: CAISDPGTRAIDTQYF.

The chain joins TRBV19 to TRBJ1-5; TRBD1 is a possible D gene (5 bases). Trimming cost V 7 bases and J 0 bases, with 10 bases left between them. The germline V gene encodes CDR1 LNHDA and CDR2 SQIVND (reference sequence). This CDR3 is 14 amino acids long. CDR3 nucleotides: TGTGCCAGTAATTTACAGGCTAGCAATCAGCCCCAGCATTTT. Protein product: CASNLQASNQPQHF.

The gene calls are TRBV9 and TRBJ2-1; the match to TRBD2 covers 10 bases. Per germline, CDR1 SGDLS and CDR2 YYNGEE. The CDR3 spans 15 residues. The V segment lost 2 bases and the J segment 7 bases; nucleotides outside the gene matches: 6. CDR3 nucleotide sequence: TGTGCCAGCAGCGTCAGCGGGAGGGGGAGGAATGAGCAGTTCTTC. As protein: CASSVSGRGRNEQFF.

The chain has TRBV10-3 and TRBJ1-5, with 7 positions matching TRBD1. The CDR3 runs 13 residues. CDR1 ENHRY and CDR2 SYGVKD come from the germline V gene. V lost 5 bases, J lost 7 bases, and 5 bases stayed unmatched. The CDR3 coding sequence is TGTGCCATCAGTCCGGACAGGACGCAGCCCCAGCATTTT. Residues: CAISPDRTQPQHF.

The rearrangement joins TRBV28 to TRBJ2-7; D is unclear. Germline V lookup: CDR1 MDHEN, CDR2 SYDVKM. The CDR3 is 12 residues long. V was trimmed by 6 bases and J by 4 bases, leaving 10 bases between them. CDR3 DNA sequence: TGTGCCAGCAGCAAGACATGGTACGAGCAGTACTTC. Translated: CASSKTWYEQYF.

The chain is built from TRBV5-4 and TRBJ2-7, with TRBD2 matching 12 bases. With V trimmed by 2 bases and J by 6 bases, 9 bases remained unmatched. Looked up from germline, CDR1 is SGHNT and CDR2 is YYREEE (reference sequence). This CDR3 has 16 amino acids. The CDR3 DNA follows: TGTGCCAGCAGCTTCGGAGGACTAGCGGGATTGGGCGAGCAGTACTTC. This encodes CASSFGGLAGLGEQYF. Using reference TRBV5-4 and TRBJ2-7 for the parts outside the CDR3, the full variable domain is ETGVTQSPTHLIKTRGQQVTLRCSSQSGHNTVSWYQQALGQGPQFIFQYYREEENGRGNFPPRFSGLQFPNYSSELNVNALELDDSALYLCASSFGGLAGLGEQYFGPGTRLTVT.

The V gene is TRBV5-5, the J gene TRBJ1-5; D call uncertain. The CDR3 totals 12 residues. Trimming took 4 bases from V and 9 from J, leaving 11 bases between them. Per germline, CDR1 SGHKS and CDR2 YYEKEE (reference sequence). The CDR3 is CASSPHEGPQHF. DNA of the CDR3: TGTGCCAGCAGCCCTCACGAGGGGCCCCAGCATTTT.

The sample holds one count of this clone. The chain links TRBV29-1 to TRBJ2-1; 13 positions agree with TRBD2. The germline CDR1 and CDR2 sequences are SQVTM and ANQGSEA. The CDR3 covers 14 residues. V trimming: 5 bases; J trimming: 6 bases; junction bases outside the gene matches: 4. The CDR3 bases are TGCAGCGTTCGACTAGCGGGAGGCTCCAATGAGCAGTTCTTC. It translates to CSVRLAGGSNEQFF.

This clone was seen a single time. The rearrangement joins TRBV11-2 to TRBJ2-3; either TRBD1 or TRBD2 may supply D (6 bases each). Germline loops: CDR1 SGHAT, CDR2 FQNNGV. The ends were cut back, 5 bases at V and 3 bases at J, with 18 bases in the middle. The CDR3 sequence is 16 residues long. In DNA, the CDR3 is TGTGCCAGCAGCCCCGGTGGGGGGCAGGGTACAGATACGCAGTATTTT. Translating it yields CASSPGGGQGTDTQYF.

The chain couples TRBV6-5 to TRBJ2-1; 7 nucleotides align to TRBD1. In germline, CDR1 is MNHEY, CDR2 SVGAGI. V lost 6 bases, J lost 7 bases, and 6 bases stayed unmatched. The CDR3 covers 13 residues. The CDR3 reads CASSRDRRNEQFF. In DNA, the CDR3 is TGTGCCAGCAGCCGGGACAGACGGAATGAGCAGTTCTTC.

The V call is TRBV5-1, the J call TRBJ2-3; 7 nucleotides agree with TRBD1. The CDR3 is 15 amino acids. Germline V gives CDR1 SGHRS, CDR2 YFSETQ. Trimming cost V 4 bases and J 1 base; bases outside gene matches: 6. The CDR3 coding sequence is TGCGCCAGCAGCACGACAGGGTCGGGCACAGATACGCAGTATTTT. Protein product: CASSTTGSGTDTQYF. Combining the CDR3 with reference TRBV5-1 and TRBJ2-3 gives the whole variable domain KAGVTQTPRYLIKTRGQQVTLSCSPISGHRSVSWYQQTPGQGLQFLFEYFSETQRNKGNFPGRFSGRQFSNSRSEMNVSTLELGDSALYLCASSTTGSGTDTQYFGPGTRLTVL.

This rearrangement joins TRBV6-5 to TRBJ2-1; D might be TRBD2 (7 bases). The CDR3 contains 13 residues. V gave up 8 bases and J gave up 9 bases, with 17 bases separating them. The germline V gene encodes CDR1 MNHEY and CDR2 SVGAGI. CDR3 sequence: CASGGGSFFEQFF. The CDR3 DNA reads TGTGCCAGCGGGGGCGGGAGTTTCTTTGAGCAGTTCTTC.

Only one count was recorded for this clone. The CDR3 sequence is CASILGLVPYEQYF. The CDR3 bases are TGTGCCAGCATCTTGGGACTAGTCCCCTACGAGCAGTACTTC. V usage is TRBV7-8 and J usage is TRBJ2-7; 8 nucleotides line up with TRBD2. CDR3 length: 14 residues. The V gene end was trimmed by 7 bases and the J gene end by 2 bases; junction bases not matched to a gene: 7. Germline lookup yields CDR1 SGHVS and CDR2 FQNEAQ.